The 3 T cell receptor beta chains reported below all come from one sample, sequenced in a study of T cell changes during pregnancy in multiple sclerosis. Here immunoSEQ multiplex PCR was the method, and the copy in TCRdb shows in-frame clones only, minus some. The table includes around 40,000 clones, 89% detected once. The specimen comprised CD4+ T cells from peripheral blood mononuclear cells, sampled in the first trimester of pregnancy. The receptor source for this set is a female donor with multiple sclerosis, enrolled in a pregnancy study.

This clone occurred once. The chain uses TRBV13 and TRBJ2-5; 7 bases line up with TRBD2. CDR1 is PRHDT and CDR2 is FYEKMQ in the germline V gene (reference sequence). The CDR3 runs to 17 residues. J lost 5 bases, V lost 1 base, and 13 bases had no gene match. CDR3 in DNA: TGTGCCAGCAGCTTAGTAACGGGAGGACTGTCAGGGGAGACCCAGTACTTC. This sequence encodes CASSLVTGGLSGETQYF.

The table lists this clone with a count of one. The CDR3 coding sequence is TGTGCCAGCAGCAGGGACTCGGCCTACAATGAGCAGTTCTTC. Protein product: CASSRDSAYNEQFF. This chain joins TRBV7-3 and TRBJ2-1; the D gene is possibly TRBD2 (6 bases). The V and J ends lost 5 bases and 2 bases respectively, with 10 bases between them. The CDR3 is 14 residues long. Looked up from germline, CDR1 is SGHTA and CDR2 is FQGTGA. Based on the CDR3 plus reference TRBV7-3 and TRBJ2-1, the full variable domain is GAGVSQTPSNKVTEKGKYVELRCDPISGHTALYWYRQSLGQGPEFLIYFQGTGAADDSGLPNDRFFAVRPEGSVSTLKIQRTERGDSAVYLCASSRDSAYNEQFFGPGTRLTVL.

The chain employs TRBV7-9 and TRBJ2-3; 15 nucleotides match TRBD2. V shed 1 base, J shed 6 bases, and the junction held 8 bases outside the gene matches. CDR1 SEHNR and CDR2 FQNEAQ come from the germline V gene (reference sequence). This CDR3 contains 18 residues. The CDR3 is CASSLGTSGRADVDTQYF. Here the CDR3 DNA reads TGTGCCAGCAGCTTAGGGACTAGCGGGAGGGCCGATGTGGATACGCAGTATTTT.